These 26 T cell receptor beta chains were sequenced from one sample in a study of T cells in Graves' hyperthyroidism and ophthalmopathy. The source material, RNA transcripts, was used to amplify TCR beta CDR3 regions. HTBI primers were employed in a first-round RT-PCR of the TCR CDR3. In TCRdb, the multiplex PCR reads were re-called with MiXCR into one record per CDR3 protein. The profile shows about 530,000 distinct CDR3 sequences, 15% to 20% of them singletons. Sequences were obtained from blood. Receptors originate from a woman aged 18 to 35 with Graves' ophthalmopathy.

This clonotype was observed many times. This chain links TRBV20-1 with TRBJ2-7; 8 bases line up with TRBD2. In germline, CDR1 is DFQATT, CDR2 SNEGSKA (reference sequence). Trimming at V came to 0 bases and at J to 4 bases, leaving 5 bases not matched to a gene. This CDR3 is built from 14 residues. Written as DNA, the CDR3 is TGCAGTGCTAGAGATCTCGGGAGGGCGTACGAGCAGTACTTC. Amino acids: CSARDLGRAYEQYF.

This clonotype was recorded many times. The V gene is TRBV10-2, the J gene TRBJ2-3; 10 bases fit TRBD1. Germline lookup yields CDR1 WSHSY and CDR2 SAAADI. Trimming at V came to 4 bases and at J to 0 bases, leaving 16 bases not matched to a gene. The CDR3 spans 20 residues. The CDR3 DNA follows: TGCGCCAGCAGTGGCTATATCCCGGGACAGGGGATCTATAGCACAGATACGCAGTATTTT. Its translation is CASSGYIPGQGIYSTDTQYF.

The V call is TRBV7-3, the J call TRBJ2-2; TRBD2 might be the D (6 bases). The germline gives CDR1 SGHTA, CDR2 FQGTGA. V gave up 1 base and J gave up 3 bases, with 9 bases separating them. The CDR3 totals 15 residues. The CDR3 spells CASSLIPGDTGELFF. The CDR3 region has the DNA TGTGCCAGCAGCTTAATACCGGGGGACACCGGGGAGCTGTTTTTT.

This clonotype was counted at least ten times. J is TRBJ1-2 and V is TRBV6-1; D possibly corresponds to TRBD1 (5 bases). The germline V gene has CDR1 MNHNS and CDR2 SASEGT. This CDR3 is 12 amino acids long. V was clipped by 6 bases and J by 8 bases, with 13 bases between them. DNA for the CDR3: TGTGCCAGCAGCAATCAGGGATACGGCTACACCTTC. This encodes CASSNQGYGYTF.

This clonotype has at least ten counts. The genes are TRBV7-2 and TRBJ2-7, with D possibly matching TRBD2 (5 bases). The ends were cut back, 1 base at V and 2 bases at J, with 18 bases in the middle. Germline V gene data show CDR1 as SGHTA and CDR2 as FQGNSA. The CDR3 spans 17 residues. The CDR3 sequence: CASSLEGLADLPYEQYF. DNA for the CDR3: TGTGCCAGCAGCTTAGAAGGGCTAGCCGACTTACCCTACGAGCAGTACTTC.

In its sample, this clonotype was seen many times. This chain uses TRBV20-1 with TRBJ2-7; 9 bases agree with TRBD2. The CDR3 is 16 residues long. The V and J ends lost 5 bases and 0 bases, in that order; junction bases with no gene match: 11. Germline CDR1 reads DFQATT; CDR2 reads SNEGSKA (reference sequence). The DNA for the CDR3 is TGCAGTGCTTTGTTAGCGGGGGCTTCAGTCTCCTACGAGCAGTACTTC. Its translation is CSALLAGASVSYEQYF.

This clonotype was found many times. J is TRBJ1-2 and V is TRBV6-2 or TRBV6-3; TRBD1 might be the D (6 bases). Trimming stripped 5 bases from V and 4 bases from J, with 11 bases between. CDR1 MNHEY and CDR2 SVGEGT come from the germline V gene. The CDR3 covers 13 residues. This CDR3 is CASSNPGVYGYTF. The CDR3 DNA reads TGTGCCAGCAGTAACCCAGGGGTCTATGGCTACACCTTC.

This clonotype was counted many times. The chain links TRBV4-1 to TRBJ2-1; D not resolved. Germline assignment: CDR1 MGHRA and CDR2 YSYEKL. The CDR3 totals 13 residues. V was cut by 6 bases and J by 12 bases, with 18 bases left in between. The CDR3 DNA reads TGCGCCAGCAGTCGCTACTGGAAGGGATTGCAGTTCTTC. Residues: CASSRYWKGLQFF.

The sample holds many counts of this clonotype. The chain combines TRBV11-2 with TRBJ1-5; D is unresolved. CDR3 length: 19 amino acids. CDR1 is SGHAT, CDR2 FQNNGV, per germline. Trimming pared 4 bases from V and 0 bases from J, leaving 22 bases between. CDR3 in DNA: TGTGCCAGCAGCTCCGGGGATTGGGCAGCCGACTATAGCAATCAGCCCCAGCATTTT. It specifies CASSSGDWAADYSNQPQHF.

J is TRBJ1-1 and V is TRBV19; D possibly corresponds to TRBD1 (6 bases). Germline CDR1 LNHDA, CDR2 SQIVND (reference sequence). Trimming took 1 base from V and 4 from J, leaving 13 bases between them. CDR3 length: 15 residues. Here the CDR3 reads CASSIVGGPGTEAFF. In nucleotides, the CDR3 is TGTGCCAGTAGTATAGTAGGGGGGCCGGGCACTGAAGCTTTCTTT.

This clonotype was counted many times. The rearrangement joins TRBV20-1 to TRBJ2-1; 15 nucleotides match TRBD2. Germline CDR1 reads DFQATT; CDR2 reads SNEGSKA (reference sequence). V shed 3 bases, J shed 9 bases, and the junction held 3 bases outside the gene matches. This CDR3 region has 14 residues. The CDR3 bases are TGCAGTGCTAGCGGGACTAGCGGGAGGACTGAGCAGTTCTTC. Translating gives CSASGTSGRTEQFF.

This clonotype was detected ten times or more. The chain is built from TRBV11-2 and TRBJ1-4, with 8 bases aligning to TRBD1. From germline, CDR1 is SGHAT and CDR2 FQNNGV. This CDR3 is 17 amino acids long. Trimming took 6 bases from V and 10 from J; bases not matched to a gene: 19. CDR3 residues: CASRTGTGGFGARKLFF. The CDR3, as DNA: TGTGCCAGCAGGACAGGGACAGGAGGATTTGGCGCCCGAAAACTGTTTTTT.

This clonotype was counted at least ten times. The chain joins TRBV9 to TRBJ2-3; 7 bases line up with TRBD2. The CDR3 sequence is 15 residues long. Germline-derived CDR1 and CDR2 are SGDLS and YYNGEE. The trim removed 0 bases at V and 2 bases at J, leaving 3 bases unmatched. CDR3 protein: CASSVAGGTTDTQYF. The CDR3 bases are TGTGCCAGCAGCGTAGCGGGGGGAACCACAGATACGCAGTATTTT.

This clonotype has a count of ten or more. The chain is built from TRBV7-8 and TRBJ1-2; TRBD1 matches at 9 bases. V shed 5 bases, J shed 6 bases, and the junction held 7 bases outside the gene matches. The CDR3 length is 14 residues. Germline values: CDR1 SGHVS, CDR2 FQNEAQ. The CDR3 sequence: CASSEGQGYDGYTF. The CDR3, as DNA: TGTGCCAGCAGCGAGGGACAGGGATATGATGGCTACACCTTC.

This clonotype was counted many times. V is TRBV10-3 and J is TRBJ2-7; D call uncertain. V dropped 2 bases and J dropped 0 bases, with 11 bases sitting between them. There are 15 residues in the CDR3. Germline-derived CDR1 and CDR2 are ENHRY and SYGVKD. In DNA form, the CDR3 reads TGTGCCATCAGTGAGCCCGGGTCCAGCTCCTACGAGCAGTACTTC. Its translation: CAISEPGSSSYEQYF.

This sequence joins TRBV7-9 and TRBJ2-1; TRBD2 aligns across 10 bases. J gave up 5 bases and V 1 base, and 2 bases lay outside the gene matches. CDR1 is SEHNR, CDR2 FQNEAQ, per germline (reference sequence). The CDR3 length is 15 residues. The CDR3 nucleotides read TGTGCCAGCAGCTTAGGCAGCGGGGGGGACAATGAGCAGTTCTTC. It translates to CASSLGSGGDNEQFF.

This clonotype has only a few counts. The chain carries TRBV10-3 and TRBJ2-7; 10 bases agree with TRBD2. The CDR3 runs to 13 residues. Germline trimming cut 4 bases from V and 5 bases from J; bases unmatched to any gene: 2. Germline V gene sequence: CDR1 ENHRY, CDR2 SYGVKD. The CDR3 spells CAISGLAGDEQYF. CDR3 in DNA: TGTGCCATCAGTGGTCTAGCGGGAGACGAGCAGTACTTC.

This clonotype was picked up many times. This rearrangement joins TRBV20-1 to TRBJ1-1, with unresolved D. The CDR3 sequence is 12 residues long. V dropped 7 bases and J dropped 0 bases, with 9 bases sitting between them. Germline V CDR1 and CDR2: DFQATT, SNEGSKA (reference sequence). CDR3 DNA sequence: TGCAGTGTAGGAGGGTTGAACACTGAAGCTTTCTTT. It specifies CSVGGLNTEAFF.

This clonotype was picked up a small number of times. Here the CDR3 reads CASSSTRGREETQYF. The CDR3 DNA follows: TGTGCCAGCAGCTCAACCAGGGGGCGCGAAGAGACCCAGTACTTC. The V call is TRBV7-9, the J call TRBJ2-5; 8 bases are a match to TRBD1. V dropped 4 bases and J dropped 3; count of bases not matched to a gene: 7. The CDR3 totals 15 residues. Germline V lookup: CDR1 SEHNR, CDR2 FQNEAQ (reference sequence).

J is TRBJ1-2 and V is TRBV20-1; 9 bases agree with TRBD1. This CDR3 is built from 15 residues. The germline V gene encodes CDR1 DFQATT and CDR2 SNEGSKA (reference sequence). J gave up 7 bases and V 0 bases, and 9 bases lay outside the gene matches. The CDR3 DNA is TGCAGTGCTAGAGATATGGGGGACAGGGTGGCTGGCTACACCTTC. Translated: CSARDMGDRVAGYTF.

Points on this clonotype: No conserved phenylalanine or tryptophan ends this CDR3, so it is likely a read error. The CDR3 loop is CASTDAGLNTEAFS. The CDR3 DNA sequence: TGTGCCAGCACCGACGCCGGGTTGAACACTGAAGCTTTCTCT. This chain joins TRBV2 and TRBJ1-1; no clear D gene. Germline values: CDR1 SNHLY, CDR2 FYNNEI. V gave up 7 bases and J gave up 0 bases, with 12 bases separating them. The CDR3 has 14 residues.

For this clonotype: A read error may explain this, as a much larger clone is one base away. This sequence joins TRBV12-5 and TRBJ1-1; D not resolved. Germline loops: CDR1 LGHNT, CDR2 FRNRAP. The CDR3 totals 12 residues. CDR3 loop: CASGLENTGAFF. The CDR3 nucleotides read TGTGCTAGTGGTTTGGAGAACACTGGAGCTTTCTTT.

This clonotype showed up many times. The rearrangement joins TRBV7-8 to TRBJ1-5; maybe TRBD1 (5 bases). The CDR3 runs to 14 residues. The V end lost 5 bases, the J end lost 8 bases, and 16 bases lay between the germline ends. From germline, CDR1 is SGHVS and CDR2 FQNEAQ. As DNA, the CDR3 is TGTGCCAGCAGCCCCGAGGCAGGGTTAGAGCCCCAGCATTTT. It specifies CASSPEAGLEPQHF.

As for this clonotype: The junction departs from germline at one end; a sequencing error may be responsible. The CDR3 coding sequence is TGCGCCAGCAGCTTGGCCCAAAGGGGAGGTACCGGGGAGCTGTTTTTT. Protein: CASSLAQRGGTGELFF. The chain links TRBV28 to TRBJ2-2, with D possibly TRBD2 on 6 matching bases. Looked up from germline, CDR1 is MDHEN and CDR2 is SYDVKM. The CDR3 contains 16 residues.

A word on this clonotype: This could be a read error, since a much larger clone is one nucleotide away. The chain joins TRBV3-1 to TRBJ1-2; D might be TRBD1 (6 bases). This CDR3 has 11 amino acids. Deletions cut 7 bases from V and 13 bases from J, with 16 bases between. Germline assignment: CDR1 LGHDT and CDR2 YNNKEL (reference sequence). The CDR3 bases are TGTGCCAGCATCCAGGGACATACAGGCACCTTC. This translates into CASIQGHTGTF. Looking up the rest from reference TRBV3-1 and TRBJ1-2 gives the full variable domain: DTAVSQTPKYLVTQMGNDKSIKCEQNLGHDTMYWYKQDSKKFLKIMFSYNNKELIINETVPNRFSPKSPDKAHLNLHINSLELGDSAVYFCASIQGHTGTFGSGTRLTVV.

This clonotype has ten or more counts. The chain is built from TRBV2 and TRBJ2-1, with 9 bases lining up with TRBD2. The CDR3 has 15 residues. From germline, CDR1 is SNHLY and CDR2 FYNNEI. Trimming took 4 bases from V and 4 from J; bases not matched to a gene: 5. Here the CDR3 DNA reads TGTGCCAGCAGTGCCAGCGGGAGGCTGTACAATGAGCAGTTCTTC. It translates to CASSASGRLYNEQFF.